Following are 25 T cell receptor beta chains from one sample sequenced in a study of blood T cell repertoires in COVID-19. The protocol was immunoSEQ multiplex PCR, while the TCRdb copy is restricted to in-frame clones and leaves out a portion. The data hold about 200,000 clones, with roughly 81% observed a single time. Specimen: peripheral blood. These receptor sequences come from a woman older than 75 with acute or convalescent COVID-19.

V gene TRBV11-2 combines with J gene TRBJ2-5; D not certain. V lost 5 bases to trimming and J lost 0 bases, with 4 bases between them. Germline values: CDR1 SGHAT, CDR2 FQNNGV. The CDR3 consists of 12 residues. The DNA for the CDR3 is TGTGCCAGCAGCCCCTACCAAGAGACCCAGTACTTC. This translates into CASSPYQETQYF.

The V and J genes are TRBV6-2 or TRBV6-3 and TRBJ1-2, with 12 bases lining up with TRBD1. The germline CDR1 and CDR2 sequences are MNHEY and SVGEGT. CDR3 length: 16 amino acids. V dropped 4 bases and J dropped 4; count of bases not matched to a gene: 7. For the CDR3, the DNA is TGTGCCAGCAGTTCCCCCGGGACAGGGGGCGCCTATGGCTACACCTTC. Its protein product is CASSSPGTGGAYGYTF.

This clone has a handful of counts. The chain couples TRBV10-3 to TRBJ2-2, with 12 positions matching TRBD2. CDR3 length equals 19 residues. Per the germline V gene, CDR1 is ENHRY and CDR2 is SYGVKD. V shed 8 bases, J shed 5 bases, and the junction held 18 bases outside the gene matches. The CDR3 DNA is TGTGCCATCCTCACCCCGACTAGCGGGAGAGCGAACGGAACCGGGGAGCTGTTTTTT. This encodes CAILTPTSGRANGTGELFF.

The rearrangement joins TRBV11-3 to TRBJ2-2; possibly TRBD2 for D (6 bases). Deletions cut 5 bases from V and 1 base from J, with 11 bases between. The CDR3 is 15 residues long. CDR1 SGHNT and CDR2 YENEEA come from the germline V gene. The CDR3, as DNA: TGTGCCAGCAGCCTCAGGACTATGAACACCGGGGAGCTGTTTTTT. Translating gives CASSLRTMNTGELFF.

The chain joins TRBV7-2 to TRBJ2-2; a weak D match, TRBD1 (6 bases). Germline V gene sequence: CDR1 SGHTA, CDR2 FQGNSA. This CDR3 has 15 residues. With 5 bases removed from V and 0 bases from J, the gap between germline ends came to 10 bases. In DNA, the CDR3 is TGTGCCAGCAGCCAGGGGCTTCCGAACACCGGGGAGCTGTTTTTT. Protein product: CASSQGLPNTGELFF. Full variable domain (outside the CDR3, taken from reference TRBV7-2 and TRBJ2-2): GAGVSQSPSNKVTEKGKDVELRCDPISGHTALYWYRQSLGQGLEFLIYFQGNSAPDKSGLPSDRFSAERTGGSVSTLTIQRTQQEDSAVYLCASSQGLPNTGELFFGEGSRLTVL.

This chain connects TRBV24-1 to TRBJ2-3, with 8 nucleotides matching TRBD2. The V gene end was trimmed by 9 bases and the J gene end by 3 bases; junction bases not matched to a gene: 4. Germline CDR1 reads KGHDR; CDR2 reads SFDVKD. This CDR3 contains 13 residues. The CDR3 reads CATQRERTDTQYF. For the CDR3, the DNA is TGTGCCACCCAGCGGGAGAGAACAGATACGCAGTATTTT.

The count of this clone is one. The chain couples TRBV2 to TRBJ2-5; D is perhaps TRBD1 (5 bases). Trimming took 6 bases from V and 2 from J, leaving 16 bases between them. CDR1 is SNHLY, CDR2 FYNNEI, per germline. This CDR3 contains 15 residues. Here the CDR3 DNA reads TGTGCCAGCAGGACCCGCCAGGGTTGGCAAGAGACCCAGTACTTC. Its translation is CASRTRQGWQETQYF.

V and J are TRBV9 and TRBJ1-1, with TRBD1 as a possible D gene (6 bases). CDR1 is SGDLS and CDR2 is YYNGEE in the germline V gene. The length of the CDR3 is 15 residues. Trimming removed 1 base at V and 1 base at J, with 11 bases between. The CDR3 region is CASSVRGTPNTEAFF. The CDR3 DNA sequence: TGTGCCAGCAGCGTACGAGGGACACCGAACACTGAAGCTTTCTTT.

The chain couples TRBV6-5 to TRBJ2-1; D gene unclear. V lost 8 bases and J lost 5, with 19 bases in between. The CDR3 covers 15 residues. Germline CDR1 and CDR2: MNHEY and SVGAGI. The CDR3 spells CASQRSLISHNEQFF. The CDR3 DNA reads as TGTGCCAGCCAGAGGAGTCTGATTTCCCACAATGAGCAGTTCTTC.

The J gene is TRBJ1-6, the V gene TRBV10-2; a possible D gene is TRBD1 (5 bases). Germline CDR1 reads WSHSY; CDR2 reads SAAADI. The V gene lost 6 bases and the J gene lost 7 bases, with 10 bases spanning the gap. The CDR3 extends over 13 amino acids. The CDR3 bases are TGCGCCAGCAGAGAGACAGAAAATTCACCCCTCCACTTT. It encodes CASRETENSPLHF.

The J gene is TRBJ1-1, the V gene TRBV19, with 8 bases lining up with TRBD1. The trim removed 7 bases at V and 2 bases at J, leaving 9 bases unmatched. CDR3 length: 15 residues. Germline V gene lookup returns CDR1 LNHDA and CDR2 SQIVND (reference sequence). The CDR3 reads CASIIRQGTNTEAFF. The CDR3 DNA sequence: TGTGCCAGTATAATTCGACAGGGGACAAACACTGAAGCTTTCTTT.

The chain recombines TRBV29-1 with TRBJ2-1, with D unclear. CDR3 size: 12 residues. The germline gives CDR1 SQVTM, CDR2 ANQGSEA. V lost 7 bases to trimming and J lost 0 bases, with 7 bases between them. The CDR3 here is CSGTSSYNEQFF. The CDR3 DNA follows: TGCAGCGGTACAAGCTCCTACAATGAGCAGTTCTTC.

The J gene is TRBJ1-6, the V gene TRBV5-1, with 7 bases aligning to TRBD1. The CDR3 loop spans 15 amino acids. In germline, CDR1 is SGHRS, CDR2 YFSETQ. The ends lost 4 bases at V and 7 bases at J; junction bases unmatched: 8. CDR3 in DNA: TGCGCCAGCAGCCCAACCGGGACAGCCAATTCACCCCTCCACTTT. Protein: CASSPTGTANSPLHF.

The chain links TRBV12-5 to TRBJ2-1; D is possibly TRBD1 (5 bases). V was cut by 7 bases and J by 5 bases, with 15 bases left in between. The CDR3 runs 14 residues. The germline V gene encodes CDR1 LGHNT and CDR2 FRNRAP. The chain's CDR3 is CASASGVGHNEQFF. The CDR3 coding sequence is TGTGCTAGTGCCTCCGGTGTGGGGCACAATGAGCAGTTCTTC.

The chain's CDR3 is CASSGAQETQYF. The DNA for the CDR3 is TGTGCCAGCAGCGGGGCCCAAGAGACCCAGTACTTC. The V gene is TRBV11-3, the J gene TRBJ2-5; perhaps TRBD1 as D (5 bases). The germline CDR1 and CDR2 sequences are SGHNT and YENEEA. V lost 5 bases and J lost 1, with 5 bases in between. CDR3 length: 12 residues.

The CDR3 reads CASSPGGGGSGANVLTF. Written as DNA, the CDR3 is TGTGCCAGCAGCCCAGGGGGCGGAGGTTCTGGGGCCAACGTCCTGACTTTC. The J gene is TRBJ2-6, the V gene TRBV7-9, with 8 bases fitting TRBD1. Germline CDR1 SEHNR, CDR2 FQNEAQ (reference sequence). The CDR3 covers 17 residues. V shed 5 bases, J shed 1 base, and the junction held 7 bases outside the gene matches.

V is TRBV19 and J is TRBJ2-3; a possible D gene is TRBD1 (5 bases). The V gene lost 10 bases and the J gene lost 0 bases, with 14 bases spanning the gap. CDR1 and CDR2 (germline): LNHDA, SQIVND (reference sequence). The CDR3 is made up of 14 amino acids. CDR3 DNA sequence: TGTGCCATCCGCCCAAGGGGAAGCACAGATACGCAGTATTTT. Amino acid sequence: CAIRPRGSTDTQYF.

The gene calls are TRBV10-1 and TRBJ2-1; TRBD2 agrees at 11 bases. The CDR3 contains 14 residues. The V gene's germline CDR1 is WNHNN and CDR2 SYGVQD (reference sequence). V dropped 8 bases and J dropped 10; count of bases not matched to a gene: 10. The CDR3 loop reads CASAPGTSGLEQFF. In DNA, the CDR3 is TGCGCCAGCGCCCCCGGGACTAGCGGTTTAGAGCAGTTCTTC.

The chain uses TRBV7-3 and TRBJ2-7, with TRBD2 as a possible D gene (7 bases). The CDR3 is 15 amino acids. Deletions cut 2 bases from V and 0 bases from J, with 11 bases between. The germline V gene encodes CDR1 SGHTA and CDR2 FQGTGA. The CDR3 nucleotides read TGTGCCAGCAGCTTAGGGAGGGGGTCCTCCTACGAGCAGTACTTC. The encoded protein is CASSLGRGSSYEQYF.

The CDR3 DNA sequence: TGTGCCAGCAGCCAAGGGGAGTCACCCCTCCACTTT. It translates to CASSQGESPLHF. This rearrangement joins TRBV16 to TRBJ1-6; D is uncertain. V gave up 2 bases and J gave up 10 bases, with 6 bases separating them. The CDR3 runs 12 residues. Germline CDR1 KGHSY, CDR2 FQNENV.

This chain uses TRBV4-3 with TRBJ2-1, with 10 bases matching TRBD1. Losses at the gene ends were 4 bases for V and 6 bases for J; bases not matched to a gene: 6. The CDR3 contains 15 residues. In germline, CDR1 is LGHNA, CDR2 YSLEER. DNA of the CDR3: TGCGCCAGCAGCCGAGCCGGGACAGGGGTCAATGAGCAGTTCTTC. Its protein product is CASSRAGTGVNEQFF.

This clone was observed a few times. The J gene is TRBJ2-7, the V gene TRBV7-6; D is perhaps TRBD2 (6 bases). The germline gives CDR1 SGHVS, CDR2 FNYEAQ. The CDR3 totals 14 residues. Trimming removed 5 bases at V and 7 bases at J, with 18 bases between. This CDR3 is CASSPLEGAGEQYF. CDR3 nucleotide sequence: TGTGCCAGCAGCCCACTGGAGGGCGCGGGGGAGCAGTACTTC.

The J gene is TRBJ2-1, the V gene TRBV5-1, with D possibly matching TRBD2 (6 bases). V lost 5 bases and J lost 0, with 12 bases in between. This CDR3 is 15 amino acids long. CDR1 and CDR2 (germline): SGHRS, YFSETQ. DNA of the CDR3: TGCGCCAGCAGGGTAGCGGTGAGCTCCTACAATGAGCAGTTCTTC. Translating it yields CASRVAVSSYNEQFF. Drawing the rest from reference TRBV5-1 and TRBJ2-1, the complete variable domain is KAGVTQTPRYLIKTRGQQVTLSCSPISGHRSVSWYQQTPGQGLQFLFEYFSETQRNKGNFPGRFSGRQFSNSRSEMNVSTLELGDSALYLCASRVAVSSYNEQFFGPGTRLTVL.

This sequence joins TRBV4-1 and TRBJ1-4; 7 nucleotides line up with TRBD1. Germline V gene lookup returns CDR1 MGHRA and CDR2 YSYEKL. V gave up 2 bases and J gave up 8 bases; unmatched junction bases: 8. CDR3 size: 15 residues. CDR3 nucleotides: TGCGCCAGCAGCCAAAGGTCGGGGACAGCAGAAAAACTGTTTTTT. It translates to CASSQRSGTAEKLFF.

In DNA form, the CDR3 reads TGTGCTAGTGGTTTGGGCTTGGGGGGAGAACTAGGGGAGCAGTTCTTC. Its protein is CASGLGLGGELGEQFF. The chain combines TRBV12-5 with TRBJ2-1, with TRBD2 as a possible D gene (6 bases). CDR1 and CDR2 (germline): LGHNT, FRNRAP. The V and J ends lost 1 base and 10 bases respectively, with 20 bases between them. The CDR3 has 16 amino acids. Combining the CDR3 with reference TRBV12-5 and TRBJ2-1 gives the whole variable domain DARVTQTPRHKVTEMGQEVTMRCQPILGHNTVFWYRQTMMQGLELLAYFRNRAPLDDSGMPKDRFSAEMPDATLATLKIQPSEPRDSAVYFCASGLGLGGELGEQFFGPGTRLTVL.